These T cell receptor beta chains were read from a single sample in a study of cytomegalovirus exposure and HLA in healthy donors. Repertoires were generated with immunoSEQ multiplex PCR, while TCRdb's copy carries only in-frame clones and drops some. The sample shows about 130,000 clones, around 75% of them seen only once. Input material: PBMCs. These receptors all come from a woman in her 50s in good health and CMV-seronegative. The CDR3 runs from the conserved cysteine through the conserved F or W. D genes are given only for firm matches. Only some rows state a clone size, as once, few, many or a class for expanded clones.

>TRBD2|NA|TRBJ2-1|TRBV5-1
CASSDTSVPYNEQFF
TGCGCCAGCAGCGACACTAGCGTGCCCTACAATGAGCAGTTCTTC
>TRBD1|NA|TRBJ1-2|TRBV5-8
CASSLTGGSGYTF
TGTGCCAGCAGCTTGACAGGGGGCAGTGGCTACACCTTC
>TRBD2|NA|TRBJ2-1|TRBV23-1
CASSQAGGPHNEQFF
TGCGCCAGCAGTCAGGCGGGAGGGCCCCACAATGAGCAGTTCTTC
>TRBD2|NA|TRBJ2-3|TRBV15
CATSTGLLNTDTQYF
TGTGCCACCAGCACGGGACTACTAAACACAGATACGCAGTATTTT
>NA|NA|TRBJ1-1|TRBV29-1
CSVEFQRTNTEAFF
TGCAGCGTTGAATTCCAACGTACTAACACTGAAGCTTTCTTT
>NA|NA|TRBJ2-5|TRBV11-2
CASSSIIRGARKETQYF
TGTGCCAGCAGCTCCATAATTCGGGGGGCTAGAAAAGAGACCCAGTACTTC
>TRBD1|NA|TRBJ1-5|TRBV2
CASNQDRVNQPQHF
TGTGCCAGCAATCAGGACAGGGTGAATCAGCCCCAGCATTTT
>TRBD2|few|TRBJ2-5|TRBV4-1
CASSQDREGQETQYF
TGTGCCAGCAGCCAAGATCGGGAGGGCCAAGAGACCCAGTACTTC
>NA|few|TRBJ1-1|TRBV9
CASSVGSVLTEAFF
TGTGCCAGCAGCGTAGGTTCGGTACTCACTGAAGCTTTCTTT
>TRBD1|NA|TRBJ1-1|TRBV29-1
CSVHRGSDTEAFF
TGCAGCGTTCACAGGGGATCGGACACTGAAGCTTTCTTT
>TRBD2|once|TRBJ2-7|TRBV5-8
CASTRTSGNYEQYF
TGTGCCAGCACCCGGACTAGCGGGAACTACGAGCAGTACTTC
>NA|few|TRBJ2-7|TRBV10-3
CASQRDRTSNEQYF
TGTGCCTCCCAGCGGGACAGGACAAGTAACGAGCAGTACTTC
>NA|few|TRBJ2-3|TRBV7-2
CASKGLRNTDTQYF
TGTGCCAGCAAAGGACTACGAAACACAGATACGCAGTATTTT
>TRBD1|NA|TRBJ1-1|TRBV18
CASSGSGTGSGAFF
TGTGCCAGCTCAGGCTCCGGGACAGGGTCAGGAGCTTTCTTT
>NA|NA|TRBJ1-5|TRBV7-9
CSSSLDAGNQPQHF
TGTTCCAGCAGCTTAGATGCGGGAAATCAGCCCCAGCATTTT
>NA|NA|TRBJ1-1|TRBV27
CASSLVRGNTEAFF
TGTGCCAGCAGTTTAGTCAGGGGGAACACTGAAGCTTTCTTT
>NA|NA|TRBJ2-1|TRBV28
CASRADRSSYNEQFF
TGTGCCAGCAGGGCAGACAGAAGCTCCTACAATGAGCAGTTCTTC
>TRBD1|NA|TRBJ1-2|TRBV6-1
CASSEGDRRDYGYTF
TGTGCCAGCAGTGAGGGGGACAGGCGCGACTATGGCTACACCTTC
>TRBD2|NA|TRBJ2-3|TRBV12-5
CASGTGTTSTDTQYF
TGTGCTAGTGGTACCGGGACTACCAGCACAGATACGCAGTATTTT
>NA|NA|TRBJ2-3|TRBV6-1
CASSEVTGEIETQYF
TGTGCCAGCAGTGAAGTTACGGGGGAAATAGAGACGCAGTATTTT
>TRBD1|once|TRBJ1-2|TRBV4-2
CASSQERTGVGYTF
TGTGCCAGCAGCCAAGAGCGGACAGGGGTCGGCTACACCTTC
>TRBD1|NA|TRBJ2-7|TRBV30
CAWRVRGLSYEQYF
TGTGCCTGGAGGGTCAGGGGGCTATCCTACGAGCAGTACTTC
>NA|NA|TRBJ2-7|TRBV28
CASKQWAYEQYF
TGTGCCAGCAAACAGTGGGCCTACGAGCAGTACTTC
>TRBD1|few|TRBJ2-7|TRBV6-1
CASSARLTGSTSEQYF
TGTGCCAGCAGTGCCCGATTGACAGGGTCGACTTCCGAGCAGTACTTC
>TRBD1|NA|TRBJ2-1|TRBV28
CASSTTGEKYNEQFF
TGTGCCAGCAGTACGACAGGGGAGAAATACAATGAGCAGTTCTTC
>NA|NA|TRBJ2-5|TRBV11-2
CASSAQGFEETQYF
TGTGCCAGCAGTGCCCAGGGGTTCGAAGAGACCCAGTACTTC
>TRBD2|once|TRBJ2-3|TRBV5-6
CASSRAPSGSGDTQYF
TGTGCCAGCAGCCGCGCCCCCAGCGGGAGTGGAGATACGCAGTATTTT